The TCR beta chain described here comes from a study of human T cells and chemical hapten exposure. The wider study: Patients were mainly female, each with alopecia areata, totalis or universalis. Study-level points and caveats: TCRs at high frequency, those above 1 in 1000, did not change with DPC sensitization.

Comments on this clonotype: Its specificity is unknown.

With V trimmed by 1 base and J by 6 bases, 8 bases remained unmatched. Germline V gives CDR1 LGHDT, CDR2 YNNKEL (reference sequence). CDR3 length: 16 amino acids. TCRdb re-analysed the RACE reads in MiXCR, keeping a single row per CDR3 protein. The sample has about 140,000 distinct CDR3 sequences, roughly 10% seen once. Time point given: patch test 2, 6 weeks after DPC sensitization. Treatment: therapeutic diphenylcyclopropenone sensitization with weekly scalp DPC. Alopecia patients, 18 to 70 years old and DPC-suitable, served as donors. The chain joins TRBV3-1 to TRBJ2-7; TRBD2 matches at 11 bases. Sequenced material: whole blood, taken in connection with sensitization to the hapten diphenylcyclopropenone (DPC). This receptor was obtained from a woman between 50 and 59 years old with alopecia areata. Some clones in this sample may be carry-over from other donors' samples. CDR3 nucleotides: TGTGCCAGCAGCCAAGGGAGGCTAGCGGGAGGAGGCGAGCAGTACTTC. Residues: CASSQGRLAGGGEQYF.